This T cell receptor (beta chain) was found in a study of blood T cell repertoires in COVID-19. As for the study in general: Both acute and convalescent COVID-19 samples were obtained from the United States, Italy and Spain. PBMCs, B-cell-depleted T cells, or T cells provided the cDNA or gDNA that made up the material.

In this sample, this clone turned up once. Original processing notes: Amplifying reference gene primers gave estimates of nucleated cell counts. Profiling relied on immunoSEQ multiplex PCR, and the TCRdb table lists in-frame clones only, not all of them. D and trimming were read from the DNA, whereas the V and J calls and clone size are those reported in that table. The sample consists of under 140,000 clones, 60% to 80% of them appearing once. Germline trimming cut 3 bases from V and 8 bases from J; bases unmatched to any gene: 6. Germline-derived CDR1 and CDR2 are SGHRS and YFSETQ. CDR3 size: 14 residues.

The source of this sequence is a woman aged 80 or older with active or convalescent COVID-19. Sequenced material: peripheral blood. The chain recombines TRBV5-1 with TRBJ2-1; 9 positions agree with TRBD2. The CDR3 DNA reads TGCGCCAGCAGCTGGACTAGCGTAGGCGATGAGCAGTTCTTC. This encodes CASSWTSVGDEQFF.